One TCR beta chain is described in this entry. Its antigen is currently unknown. These data come from a study of T cell repertoires in cytomegalovirus infection. Overall study context: CMV epitopes in the study were HLA-C-restricted (recently identified) and HLA-B-restricted (well studied). CMV infection and matching HLA type were both indicated by public TCR beta signatures.

The length of the CDR3 is 16 residues. The V end was cut by 3 bases, the J end by 3 bases, with 17 bases between. Whole-study findings and limits: The cumulative frequency of public TCR beta families distinguished individuals who carried CMV together with the relevant HLA. In two of eight donors, the top clonotype was HLA-C-restricted CMV-specific.

TCRdb recomputed calls from the reads with MiXCR, one row per CDR3 protein. The sample consists of 700,000 to 850,000 distinct CDR3 sequences, 30% to 35% of them appearing once. The V and J genes are TRBV12-3 or TRBV12-4 and TRBJ2-5; D is uncertain. The sequences come from cultured CD8+ T cells from PBMCs, collected from culture after CMV antigen stimulation. The TCR originated in a human donor in good health (CMV status not recorded). Some clones in this sample may be carry-over from other donors' samples. The CDR3 DNA reads as TGTGCCAGCAGTTTTAGGCTTCCGCGCAGAGAAGAGACCCAGTACTTC. This encodes CASSFRLPRREETQYF.